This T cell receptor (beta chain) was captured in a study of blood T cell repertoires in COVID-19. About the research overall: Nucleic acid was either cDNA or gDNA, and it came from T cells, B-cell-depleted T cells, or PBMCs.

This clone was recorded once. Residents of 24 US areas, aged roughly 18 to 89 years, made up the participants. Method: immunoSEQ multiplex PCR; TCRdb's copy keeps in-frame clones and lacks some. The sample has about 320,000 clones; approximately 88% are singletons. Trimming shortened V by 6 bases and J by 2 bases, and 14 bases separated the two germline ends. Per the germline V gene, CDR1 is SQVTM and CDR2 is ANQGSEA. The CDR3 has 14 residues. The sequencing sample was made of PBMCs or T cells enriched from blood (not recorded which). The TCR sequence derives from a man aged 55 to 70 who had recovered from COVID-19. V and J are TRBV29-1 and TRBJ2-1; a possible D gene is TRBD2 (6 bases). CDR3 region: CSVKSSDPYNEQFF. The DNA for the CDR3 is TGCAGCGTCAAATCTAGCGATCCCTACAATGAGCAGTTCTTC.